These T cell receptor beta chains were read from a single sample in a study of T cells after yellow fever vaccination. TCRdb re-analysed the 5' RACE reads in MiXCR, keeping a single row per CDR3 protein. This table holds around 350,000 distinct CDR3 sequences, around 10% found once. The starting material was PBMCs, obtained on the day of the first yellow fever vaccination. All receptors derive from a man between 18 and 29 years old who received the YFV17D yellow fever vaccine. CDR3s leave out the opening cysteine and the closing phenylalanine or tryptophan. Fields, in order: V gene, CDR3 length, CDR3 protein.

v_gene: TRBV11-2
len: 12
CDR3aa: ASSYRGRDTEAF

v_gene: TRBV9
len: 12
CDR3aa: ASSPDTGYYGYT

v_gene: TRBV2
len: 11
CDR3aa: ASRGQREETQY

v_gene: TRBV5-1
len: 13
CDR3aa: ASYLGLDATGELF

v_gene: TRBV6-5
len: 13
CDR3aa: ASSWPGQGINEQF

v_gene: TRBV12-3/TRBV12-4
len: 13
CDR3aa: ASSSGQGLPNEQF

v_gene: TRBV7-2
len: 14
CDR3aa: ASSFPTSGGSDEQF

v_gene: TRBV20-1
len: 12
CDR3aa: SATLAGGQNEQF

v_gene: TRBV5-5
len: 12
CDR3aa: ASSLAEGAVKAF

v_gene: TRBV29-1
len: 11
CDR3aa: SVNRVASTEAF

v_gene: TRBV5-1
len: 12
CDR3aa: ASSRGRVGDTQY

v_gene: TRBV4-1
len: 14
CDR3aa: ASSQDYGTGMFGYT

v_gene: TRBV6-1
len: 11
CDR3aa: ASSDYLRREQF

v_gene: TRBV4-1
len: 14
CDR3aa: ASSQGGQGPQGGYT

v_gene: TRBV6-1
len: 12
CDR3aa: ASSPGLAGGPEY

v_gene: TRBV5-6
len: 13
CDR3aa: ASSGGTSAYNEQF

v_gene: TRBV5-1
len: 12
CDR3aa: ASSSTGLRNTIY

v_gene: TRBV6-5
len: 13
CDR3aa: ASSYPDRGNTEAF

v_gene: TRBV5-6
len: 15
CDR3aa: ASSLARRQGERAEAF

v_gene: TRBV7-2
len: 11
CDR3aa: ASSPLVQETQY

v_gene: TRBV7-2
len: 13
CDR3aa: ASRRAGQINNEQF

v_gene: TRBV20-1
len: 9
CDR3aa: SDDREETQY

v_gene: TRBV4-1
len: 14
CDR3aa: ASSHAPSTGFYGYT

v_gene: TRBV5-4
len: 13
CDR3aa: ASGFSGVSTDTQY

v_gene: TRBV4-3
len: 13
CDR3aa: ASSQDRNGNTEAF

v_gene: TRBV14
len: 13
CDR3aa: ASSQDGTVKETQY

v_gene: TRBV7-9
len: 11
CDR3aa: ASRSLRDYGYT

v_gene: TRBV29-1
len: 9
CDR3aa: SADDRNTIY

v_gene: TRBV7-6
len: 13
CDR3aa: ASSLEAYSNQPQH

v_gene: TRBV29-1
len: 11
CDR3aa: SAWRAQGNEQF

v_gene: TRBV27
len: 13
CDR3aa: ASSLKGGRNQPQH

v_gene: TRBV7-3
len: 15
CDR3aa: ASSLTGTSGGADTQY

v_gene: TRBV6-2/TRBV6-3
len: 11
CDR3aa: ASPRAAPDTQY

v_gene: TRBV10-3
len: 14
CDR3aa: AISEETASYNSPLH

v_gene: TRBV2
len: 12
CDR3aa: ASSSDRGSHEQF

v_gene: TRBV20-1
len: 10
CDR3aa: SALRTGTGYT

v_gene: TRBV7-8
len: 15
CDR3aa: ASSPAEGLPYNSPLH

v_gene: TRBV4-1
len: 14
CDR3aa: ASSQVISSPIYEQY

v_gene: TRBV6-1
len: 11
CDR3aa: ASNGGYNYGYT

v_gene: TRBV5-4
len: 12
CDR3aa: ASTTGTMNTEAF

v_gene: TRBV5-6
len: 16
CDR3aa: ASSLSLWGQGLYNEQF

v_gene: TRBV12-3/TRBV12-4
len: 15
CDR3aa: ASSSWEGGRKANVLT

v_gene: TRBV10-3
len: 15
CDR3aa: AISVTIGQGVGDTQY

v_gene: TRBV7-9
len: 11
CDR3aa: ASSFRGAHEQY

v_gene: TRBV4-3
len: 14
CDR3aa: ASSQDPRGQNSPLH

v_gene: TRBV12-3/TRBV12-4
len: 14
CDR3aa: ASSSPGGLAYNEQF

v_gene: TRBV7-2
len: 13
CDR3aa: ASSLEAGAPYEQY

v_gene: TRBV3-1
len: 14
CDR3aa: ASSRNSGLLLNEQF

v_gene: TRBV4-2
len: 14
CDR3aa: ASSPRTGSDTGELF

v_gene: TRBV19
len: 12
CDR3aa: ASSIVDQGQPQH